Listed below are T cell receptor beta chains from one sample, sequenced in a study of CD8 T cells in Susac syndrome. TCRdb processed the immunoSEQ multiplex PCR reads anew with MiXCR; each CDR3 protein has one entry. The profile shows 100,000 or so distinct CDR3 sequences, under 95% of them singletons. Sequences were obtained from CD8+ T cells from PBMCs. These receptors were collected from a human donor in good health. CDR3s include the opening cysteine and the closing phenylalanine or tryptophan. D genes are given only for firm matches. Where a row states a size, it is once, few, many or the class of an expanded clone; other rows omit it.

v_call	j_call	clone_size	d_call	cdr3_aa	cdr3_nt
TRBV6-2/TRBV6-3	TRBJ1-5	NA	NA	CASSYVGSNQPQHF	TGTGCCAGCAGTTACGTGGGGAGCAATCAGCCCCAGCATTTT
TRBV19	TRBJ1-3	NA	NA	CASSWLRGGNTIYF	TGTGCCAGTAGTTGGTTAAGAGGAGGAAACACCATATATTTT
TRBV20-1	TRBJ2-3	NA	NA	CSARNLDTQYF	TGCAGTGCTAGAAACCTTGATACGCAGTATTTT
TRBV7-8	TRBJ2-7	few	NA	CASSLEISYEQYF	TGTGCCAGCAGCTTAGAGATCTCCTACGAGCAGTACTTC
TRBV5-1	TRBJ2-1	NA	NA	CASSLGRNNEQFF	TGCGCCAGCAGCTTGGGCAGGAACAATGAGCAGTTCTTC
TRBV2	TRBJ2-1	NA	NA	CASSGGQGIYNEQFF	TGTGCCAGCAGTGGGGGGCAGGGGATCTACAATGAGCAGTTCTTC
TRBV7-2	TRBJ2-2	NA	NA	CASSTGPGLYDGELFF	TGTGCCAGCAGCACAGGTCCGGGACTGTACGACGGGGAGCTGTTTTTT
TRBV12-3/TRBV12-4	TRBJ1-1	NA	TRBD1	CASSFGTGGTAFF	TGTGCCAGCAGTTTCGGGACAGGGGGAACAGCTTTCTTT
TRBV12-3/TRBV12-4	TRBJ1-1	NA	NA	CASRIGGWGYTEAFF	TGTGCCAGCAGAATAGGGGGTTGGGGTTACACTGAAGCTTTCTTT
TRBV12-3/TRBV12-4	TRBJ2-7	NA	TRBD2	CASRGTRREQYF	TGTGCCAGCAGGGGGACTAGAAGGGAGCAGTACTTC
TRBV7-9	TRBJ2-7	NA	NA	CASSFARLGLYEQYF	TGTGCCAGCAGCTTTGCCAGGCTGGGACTCTACGAGCAGTACTTC
TRBV20-1	TRBJ1-6	NA	NA	CSARDRARSSYNSPLHF	TGCAGTGCTAGAGACAGGGCCCGGAGCTCCTATAATTCACCCCTCCACTTT
TRBV18	TRBJ1-1	NA	TRBD1	CASSPGRGRVNTEAFF	TGTGCCAGCTCACCAGGGAGGGGGCGAGTGAACACTGAAGCTTTCTTT
TRBV2	TRBJ2-7	NA	NA	CASSDSVKAYEQYF	TGTGCCAGCAGTGATTCTGTGAAAGCCTACGAGCAGTACTTC
TRBV19	TRBJ2-3	once	TRBD2	CASKREWEDTQYF	TGTGCCAGTAAGCGGGAGTGGGAAGATACGCAGTATTTT
TRBV6-1	TRBJ1-1	NA	NA	CASSQGSTEAFF	TGTGCCAGCAGTCAGGGGAGCACTGAAGCTTTCTTT
TRBV14	TRBJ2-7	NA	NA	CASSVRTGRGEQYF	TGTGCCAGCAGCGTCCGGACTGGGCGTGGGGAGCAGTACTTC
TRBV11-2	TRBJ1-1	NA	TRBD1	CASSLLTGTGYGSVPTEAFF	TGTGCCAGCAGCTTACTCACCGGGACAGGGTACGGTTCCGTGCCCACTGAAGCTTTCTTT
TRBV6-1	TRBJ1-1	once	NA	CASSEVGGSRTEAFF	TGTGCCAGCAGTGAAGTAGGAGGGTCTAGGACTGAAGCTTTCTTT
TRBV12-3/TRBV12-4	TRBJ2-7	NA	NA	CASSHGGGLTYEQYF	TGTGCCAGCAGTCACGGGGGCGGGCTTACCTACGAGCAGTACTTC
TRBV11-2	TRBJ2-3	NA	NA	CASSLYWSSTDTQYF	TGTGCCAGCAGCTTATACTGGTCTAGCACAGATACGCAGTATTTT
TRBV7-3	TRBJ1-5	NA	NA	CASSLSSDHPQPQHF	TGTGCCAGCAGCTTATCTAGCGATCATCCTCAGCCCCAGCATTTT
TRBV29-1	TRBJ1-2	NA	NA	CSVAPRGGYGYTF	TGCAGCGTTGCGCCCCGCGGCGGCTATGGCTACACCTTC
TRBV20-1	TRBJ1-1	NA	NA	CSASGGRNTEAFF	TGCAGTGCCTCGGGGGGGAGGAACACTGAAGCTTTCTTT
TRBV20-1	TRBJ2-3	NA	TRBD2	CSASGGAKDTQYF	TGCAGTGCTAGCGGGGGGGCCAAGGATACGCAGTATTTT
TRBV19	TRBJ1-5	once	TRBD1	CASNRGYSNQPQHF	TGTGCCAGTAACAGGGGGTATAGCAATCAGCCCCAGCATTTT
TRBV7-2	TRBJ1-5	NA	NA	CASSLDSGQRNQPQHF	TGTGCCAGCAGCTTAGACTCCGGACAGCGAAATCAGCCCCAGCATTTT
TRBV12-3/TRBV12-4	TRBJ1-1	NA	NA	CASSLEQSAEAFF	TGTGCCAGCAGTTTAGAGCAGTCTGCTGAAGCTTTCTTT
TRBV7-9	TRBJ1-5	NA	NA	CASSPLPNSGNQPQHF	TGTGCCAGCAGCCCCCTACCCAACAGTGGCAATCAGCCCCAGCATTTT
TRBV29-1	TRBJ1-4	once	NA	CSVESGANEKLFF	TGCAGCGTTGAATCTGGAGCTAATGAAAAACTGTTTTTT
TRBV4-1	TRBJ2-2	NA	NA	CASSHLGVSNTGELFF	TGCGCCAGCAGCCACTTAGGGGTATCCAACACCGGGGAGCTGTTTTTT
TRBV29-1	TRBJ2-1	NA	NA	CSVFDNEQFF	TGCAGCGTATTCGACAATGAGCAGTTCTTC
TRBV7-2	TRBJ2-1	NA	TRBD1	CASQDRASYNEQFF	TGTGCCAGCCAAGACAGGGCGTCCTACAATGAGCAGTTCTTC
TRBV6-2/TRBV6-3	TRBJ2-7	NA	TRBD2	CASTPGGLAGTYEQYF	TGTGCCAGCACCCCAGGGGGACTAGCGGGAACCTACGAGCAGTACTTC
TRBV19	TRBJ1-1	NA	TRBD1	CASTPKDRARNTEAFF	TGTGCCAGTACCCCAAAAGACAGGGCCCGGAACACTGAAGCTTTCTTT
TRBV6-7	TRBJ1-3	NA	NA	CASSQKNRTDPDGNTIYF	TGTGCCAGCAGTCAAAAGAACCGGACAGACCCCGATGGAAACACCATATATTTT
TRBV13	TRBJ1-5	once	TRBD1	CASSLDRGRNQPQHF	TGTGCCAGCAGCTTAGACAGGGGTCGGAATCAGCCCCAGCATTTT
TRBV29-1	TRBJ2-1	NA	NA	CSVEMRVRESVYNEQFF	TGCAGCGTTGAAATGAGGGTCAGAGAATCGGTCTACAATGAGCAGTTCTTC
TRBV9	TRBJ2-1	NA	NA	CASSVGGINNEQFF	TGTGCCAGCAGCGTAGGGGGGATCAACAATGAGCAGTTCTTC
TRBV6-1	TRBJ1-6	NA	NA	CASNAARPGTVNSPLHF	TGTGCCAGCAACGCAGCCCGCCCCGGTACGGTCAATTCACCCCTCCACTTT
TRBV20-1	TRBJ1-1	NA	TRBD1	CSARVPGGGANTEAFF	TGCAGTGCTAGAGTCCCAGGGGGAGGGGCGAACACTGAAGCTTTCTTT
TRBV7-8	TRBJ2-2	once	NA	CASRRRENTGELFF	TGTGCCAGCAGAAGGCGGGAGAACACCGGGGAGCTGTTTTTT
TRBV29-1	TRBJ2-7	NA	TRBD1	CSVGQGTYEQYF	TGCAGCGTGGGACAGGGGACCTACGAGCAGTACTTC
TRBV6-2/TRBV6-3	TRBJ1-1	NA	NA	CASTRRNLDTEAFF	TGTGCCAGCACCCGACGTAATTTGGACACTGAAGCTTTCTTT
TRBV27	TRBJ2-1	NA	TRBD2	CASSFVASGGLHNEQFF	TGTGCCAGCAGTTTTGTGGCTAGCGGGGGGCTTCACAATGAGCAGTTCTTC
TRBV2	TRBJ1-4	NA	NA	CASTLGRDSNEKLFF	TGTGCCAGCACCCTGGGGAGAGATAGTAATGAAAAACTGTTTTTT
TRBV18	TRBJ2-5	NA	NA	CASSPLFREHQETQYF	TGTGCCAGCTCACCACTTTTCCGGGAGCACCAAGAGACCCAGTACTTC
TRBV14	TRBJ2-3	NA	TRBD1	CASSQVGQASTDTQYF	TGTGCCAGCAGCCAAGTGGGACAGGCTAGCACAGATACGCAGTATTTT
TRBV12-3/TRBV12-4	TRBJ2-2	NA	NA	CATNRDSTGELFF	TGTGCCACCAACAGGGATAGCACCGGGGAGCTGTTTTTT
TRBV28	TRBJ1-2	once	NA	CASSSMDYGYTF	TGTGCCAGCAGTTCGATGGACTATGGCTACACCTTC
TRBV4-1	TRBJ2-1	NA	TRBD2	CASSQDPWTSGAAAYNEQFF	TGCGCCAGCAGCCAAGATCCGTGGACTAGCGGGGCGGCGGCCTACAATGAGCAGTTCTTC
TRBV12-3/TRBV12-4	TRBJ2-7	NA	NA	CASSFGQVYEQYF	TGTGCCAGCAGTTTTGGGCAGGTCTACGAGCAGTACTTC